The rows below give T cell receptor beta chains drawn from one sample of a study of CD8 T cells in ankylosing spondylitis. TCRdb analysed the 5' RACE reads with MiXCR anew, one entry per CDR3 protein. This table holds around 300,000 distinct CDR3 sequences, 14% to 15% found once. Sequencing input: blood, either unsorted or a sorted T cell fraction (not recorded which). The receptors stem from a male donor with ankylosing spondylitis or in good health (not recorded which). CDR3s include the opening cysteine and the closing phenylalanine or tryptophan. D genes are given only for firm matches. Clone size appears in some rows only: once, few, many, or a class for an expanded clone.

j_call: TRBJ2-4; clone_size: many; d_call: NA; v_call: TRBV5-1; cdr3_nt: TGCGCCAGCATCGTCAGGAGCGGAAACATTCAGTACTTC; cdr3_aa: CASIVRSGNIQYF
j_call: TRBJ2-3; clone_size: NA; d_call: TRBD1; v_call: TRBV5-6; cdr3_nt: TGTGCCAGCTGCCGGGACAGGGGTCACGATACGCAGTATTTT; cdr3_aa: CASCRDRGHDTQYF
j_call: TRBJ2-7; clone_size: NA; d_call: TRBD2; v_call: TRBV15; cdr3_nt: TGTGCCACCAGCAGAGATCTGGGGACTAGCGGGGGATCCTCCTACGAGCAGTACTTC; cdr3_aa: CATSRDLGTSGGSSYEQYF
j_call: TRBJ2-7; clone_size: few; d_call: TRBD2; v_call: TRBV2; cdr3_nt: TGTGCCAGCAGGGCGGGACTAGCGGGGGGGCCTCACTACGAGCAGTACTTC; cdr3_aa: CASRAGLAGGPHYEQYF
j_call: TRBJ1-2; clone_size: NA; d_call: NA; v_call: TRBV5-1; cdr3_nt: TGCGCCAGCAGCTCTCGGACGGATACTAACTATGGCTACACCTTC; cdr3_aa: CASSSRTDTNYGYTF
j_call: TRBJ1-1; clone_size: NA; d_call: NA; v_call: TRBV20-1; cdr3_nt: TGCAGTGCTATCCCTGGGGGGCCGAACACTGAAGCTTTCTTT; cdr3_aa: CSAIPGGPNTEAFF
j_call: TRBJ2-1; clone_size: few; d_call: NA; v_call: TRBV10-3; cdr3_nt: TGTGCCATCAGTGAAGCCCTAGGGGACCAGTTCTTC; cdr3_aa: CAISEALGDQFF
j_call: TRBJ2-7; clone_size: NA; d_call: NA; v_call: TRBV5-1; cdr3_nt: TGCGCCAGCAGCGGAACAGGGGCGGGACATGAGCAGTACTTC; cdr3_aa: CASSGTGAGHEQYF
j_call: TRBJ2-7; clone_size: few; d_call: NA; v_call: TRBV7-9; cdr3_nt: TGTGCCAGCAGCTCCCGGGACAACAGCTACGAGCAGTACTTC; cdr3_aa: CASSSRDNSYEQYF
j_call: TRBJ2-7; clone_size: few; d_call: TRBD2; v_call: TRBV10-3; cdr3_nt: TGTGCCATCAGTGAGTCGATCGGGGGGGTCGATTACTACGAGCAGTACTTC; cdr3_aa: CAISESIGGVDYYEQYF
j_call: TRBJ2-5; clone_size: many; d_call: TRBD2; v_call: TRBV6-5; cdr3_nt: TGTGCCAGCAGTTATAGTCAGCGGGGAGAGACCCAGTACTTC; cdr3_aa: CASSYSQRGETQYF
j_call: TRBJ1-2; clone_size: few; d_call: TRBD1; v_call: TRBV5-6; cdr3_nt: TGTGCCAGCAGCTTGCCCGGGACAGAGGATGGCTACACCTTC; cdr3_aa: CASSLPGTEDGYTF
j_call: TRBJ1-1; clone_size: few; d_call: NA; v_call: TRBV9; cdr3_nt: TGTGCCAGCAGCGTAGGAGGGGGGGCTACTATGAACACTGAAGCTTTCTTT; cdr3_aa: CASSVGGGATMNTEAFF
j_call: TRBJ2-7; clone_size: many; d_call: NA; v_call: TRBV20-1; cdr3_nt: TGCAGTGCTAGAACCGCTAGCTTTCCCAACGAGCAGTACTTC; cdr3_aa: CSARTASFPNEQYF
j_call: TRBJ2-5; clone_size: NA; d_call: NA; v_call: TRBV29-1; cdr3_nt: TGCAGCGTTGTGTTCCCGGGGGAGACCCAGTACTTC; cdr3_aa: CSVVFPGETQYF
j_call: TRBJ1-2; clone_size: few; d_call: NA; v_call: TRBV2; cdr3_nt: TGTGCCAGCAGTGTAGGCAGGGACCATGGCTACACCTTC; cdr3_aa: CASSVGRDHGYTF
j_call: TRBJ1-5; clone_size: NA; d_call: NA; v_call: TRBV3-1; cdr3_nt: TGTGCCAGCAGCCAAACAGCGCTGGGCAATCAGCCCCAGCATTTT; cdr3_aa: CASSQTALGNQPQHF
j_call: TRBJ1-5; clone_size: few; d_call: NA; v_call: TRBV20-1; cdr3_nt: TGCAGTGCTAGTGAACAGAATTTTATTAGGGGCAATCAGCCCCAGCATTTT; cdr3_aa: CSASEQNFIRGNQPQHF
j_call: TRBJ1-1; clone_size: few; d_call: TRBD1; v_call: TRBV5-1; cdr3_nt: TGCGCCAGCAGCTTGGGCTCGGACAGGGCGGTAAGAGCTTTCTTT; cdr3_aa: CASSLGSDRAVRAFF
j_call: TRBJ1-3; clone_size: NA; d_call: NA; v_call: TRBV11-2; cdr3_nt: TGTGCCAGCAGCTCAATGTGGACCTTACGCCCCTCTGGAAACACCATATATTTT; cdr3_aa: CASSSMWTLRPSGNTIYF
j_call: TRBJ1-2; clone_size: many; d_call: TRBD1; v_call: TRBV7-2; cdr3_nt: TGTGCCAGCAGCTTAAGAGGACAGGGTAGCGGTGGCTACACCTTC; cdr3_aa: CASSLRGQGSGGYTF
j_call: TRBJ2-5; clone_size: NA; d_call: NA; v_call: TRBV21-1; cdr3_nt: TGTGCCAGCAGCAAAGACGAGCGGGGGCCGCCCGAACAAGAGACCCAGTACTTC; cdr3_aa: CASSKDERGPPEQETQYF
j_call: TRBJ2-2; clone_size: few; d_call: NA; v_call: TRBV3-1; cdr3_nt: TGTGCCAGCAGCCAAGGTCCTTTCACCGGGGAGCTGTTTTTT; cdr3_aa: CASSQGPFTGELFF
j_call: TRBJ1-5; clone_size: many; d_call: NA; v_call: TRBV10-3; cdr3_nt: TGTGCCATCAGTGCCATCCCCGGGGAAACGAGCAATCAGCCCCAGCATTTT; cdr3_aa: CAISAIPGETSNQPQHF
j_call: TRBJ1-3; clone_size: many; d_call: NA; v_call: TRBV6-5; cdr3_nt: TGTGCCAGCAGTTACTCGCAGGGGCCCCGAAACACCATATATTTT; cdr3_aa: CASSYSQGPRNTIYF
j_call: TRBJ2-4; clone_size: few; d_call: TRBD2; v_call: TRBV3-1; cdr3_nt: TGTGCCAGCAGCCAGGAATCTAGCGGGGGAGGCCTGGGCAAAAACATTCAGTACTTC; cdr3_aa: CASSQESSGGGLGKNIQYF
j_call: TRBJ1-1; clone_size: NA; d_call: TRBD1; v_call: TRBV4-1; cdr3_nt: TGCGCCAGCAGCCAAGATTTGGGGACAGGGGAAGCTTTCTTT; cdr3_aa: CASSQDLGTGEAFF
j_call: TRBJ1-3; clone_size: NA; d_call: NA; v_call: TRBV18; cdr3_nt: TGTGCCAGCTCACCACCAGGGGCTGGAAACACCATATATTTT; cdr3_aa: CASSPPGAGNTIYF
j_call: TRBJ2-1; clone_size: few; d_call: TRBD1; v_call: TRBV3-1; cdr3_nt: TGTGCCAGCAGCCAGCAGGGACAGGGCCTCTACAATGAGCAGTTCTTC; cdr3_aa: CASSQQGQGLYNEQFF
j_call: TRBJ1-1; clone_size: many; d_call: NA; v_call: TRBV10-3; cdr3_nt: TGTGCCATCAGAGAGACAGAATCGGGCACTGAAGCTTTCTTT; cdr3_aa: CAIRETESGTEAFF
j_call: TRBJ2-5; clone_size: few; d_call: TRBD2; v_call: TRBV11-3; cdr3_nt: TGTGCCAGCAGCTTAGCCCGGGGGGGACTAGTAGGGGAGACCCAGTACTTC; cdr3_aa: CASSLARGGLVGETQYF
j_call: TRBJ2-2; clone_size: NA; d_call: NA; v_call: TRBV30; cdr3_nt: TGTGCCTGGAGTGTACCCAACTACACCGGGGAGCTGTTTTTT; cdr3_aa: CAWSVPNYTGELFF
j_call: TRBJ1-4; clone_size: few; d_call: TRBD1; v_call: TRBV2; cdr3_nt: TGTGCCAGCAGTAGGGACAGGTACATTGAAAAACTGTTTTTT; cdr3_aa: CASSRDRYIEKLFF
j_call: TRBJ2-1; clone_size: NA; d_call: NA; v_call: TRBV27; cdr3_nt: TGTGCCAGCAAAGGGGATGAGCAGTTCTTC; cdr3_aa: CASKGDEQFF
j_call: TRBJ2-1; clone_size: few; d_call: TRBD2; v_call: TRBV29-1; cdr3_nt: TGCAGCGTTGCTAGCGGGGGGGCCCCTGAGCAGTTCTTC; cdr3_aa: CSVASGGAPEQFF
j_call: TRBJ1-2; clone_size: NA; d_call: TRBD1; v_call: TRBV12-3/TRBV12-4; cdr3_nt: TGTGCCAGCAGCCGTGGACAGGGGGATGGCTACACCTTC; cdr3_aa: CASSRGQGDGYTF
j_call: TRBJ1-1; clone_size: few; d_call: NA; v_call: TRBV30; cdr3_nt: TGTGCCTGGAGTCGCGAGGTTTGGTCCAGCACTGAAGCTTTCTTT; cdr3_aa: CAWSREVWSSTEAFF
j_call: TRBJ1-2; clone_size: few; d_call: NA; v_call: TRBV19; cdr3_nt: TGCGCCAGTAGTATCAAGGATAACTATGGCTACACCTTC; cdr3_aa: CASSIKDNYGYTF
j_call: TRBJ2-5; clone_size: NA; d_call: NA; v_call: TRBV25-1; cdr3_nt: TGTGCCAGCAGTGATTCTGGGGACGGCAGCCAAGAGACCCAGTACTTC; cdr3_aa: CASSDSGDGSQETQYF
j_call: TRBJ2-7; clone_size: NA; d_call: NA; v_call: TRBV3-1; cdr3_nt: TGTGCCAGCACCAACGAGACCCCTTGGACCTACGAGCAGTACTTC; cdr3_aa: CASTNETPWTYEQYF
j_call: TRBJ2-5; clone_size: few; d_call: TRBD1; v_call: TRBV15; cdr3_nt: TGTGCCACCAGCAGAGGGGACAGGGCTGAGACCCAGTACTTC; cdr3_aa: CATSRGDRAETQYF
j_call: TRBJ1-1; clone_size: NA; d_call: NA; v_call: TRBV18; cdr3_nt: TGTGCCAGCTCACCGCAGGGGTCAACAGTGGTTTTAGAAGCTTTCTTT; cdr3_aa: CASSPQGSTVVLEAFF
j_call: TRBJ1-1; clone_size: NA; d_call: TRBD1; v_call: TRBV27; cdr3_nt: TGTGCCAGCAGCCCCCGGAGGGGGCGAACTGAAGCTTTCTTT; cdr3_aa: CASSPRRGRTEAFF
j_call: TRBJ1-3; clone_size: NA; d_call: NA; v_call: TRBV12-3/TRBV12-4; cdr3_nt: TGTGCCAGCAGTTTACATCACGGAAACACCATATATTTT; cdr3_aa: CASSLHHGNTIYF
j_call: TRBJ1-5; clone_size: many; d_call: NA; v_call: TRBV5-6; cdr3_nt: TGTGCCAGCAGCTCGAGTTGGAATCAGCCCCAGCATTTT; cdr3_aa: CASSSSWNQPQHF
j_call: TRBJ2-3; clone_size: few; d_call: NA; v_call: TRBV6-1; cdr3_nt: TGTGCCAGCAGACATCAACGGGAGTGGGGGGATACGCAGTATTTT; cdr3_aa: CASRHQREWGDTQYF
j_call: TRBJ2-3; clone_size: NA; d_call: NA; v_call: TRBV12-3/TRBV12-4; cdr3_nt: TGTGCCAGCAGTTTTTTTCCCCACCGAACGCAGTATTTT; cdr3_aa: CASSFFPHRTQYF
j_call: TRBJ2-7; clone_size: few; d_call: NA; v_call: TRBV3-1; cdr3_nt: TGTGCCAGCAGCCAGGACACACTCTACGAGCAGTACTTC; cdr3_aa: CASSQDTLYEQYF